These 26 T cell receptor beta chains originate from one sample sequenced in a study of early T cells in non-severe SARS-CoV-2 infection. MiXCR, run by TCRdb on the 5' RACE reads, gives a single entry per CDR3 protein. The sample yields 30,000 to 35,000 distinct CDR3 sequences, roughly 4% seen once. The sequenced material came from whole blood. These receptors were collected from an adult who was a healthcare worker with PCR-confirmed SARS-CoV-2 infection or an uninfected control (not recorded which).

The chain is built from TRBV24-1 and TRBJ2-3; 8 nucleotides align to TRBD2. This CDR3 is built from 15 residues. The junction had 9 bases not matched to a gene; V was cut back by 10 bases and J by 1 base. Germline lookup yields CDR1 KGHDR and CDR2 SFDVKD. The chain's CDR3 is CATALRGAGTDTQYF. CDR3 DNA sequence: TGTGCCACGGCCCTGCGGGGGGCAGGCACAGATACGCAGTATTTT.

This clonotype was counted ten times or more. The CDR3 DNA reads TGTGCCAGCAGTCCCGGACAGGGAAACACCATATATTTT. Its translation: CASSPGQGNTIYF. The chain combines TRBV25-1 with TRBJ1-3; D perhaps matches TRBD1 (6 bases). The CDR3 is 13 residues long. Germline V CDR1 and CDR2: MGHDK, SYGVNS. The V gene lost 5 bases and the J gene lost 4 bases, with 9 bases spanning the gap.

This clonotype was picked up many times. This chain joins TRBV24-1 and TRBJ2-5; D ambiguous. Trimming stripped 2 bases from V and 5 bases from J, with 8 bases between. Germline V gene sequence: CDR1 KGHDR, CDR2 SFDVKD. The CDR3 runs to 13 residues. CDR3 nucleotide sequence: TGTGCCACCAGTGATTCCAGCGTGGAGACCCAGTACTTC. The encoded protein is CATSDSSVETQYF.

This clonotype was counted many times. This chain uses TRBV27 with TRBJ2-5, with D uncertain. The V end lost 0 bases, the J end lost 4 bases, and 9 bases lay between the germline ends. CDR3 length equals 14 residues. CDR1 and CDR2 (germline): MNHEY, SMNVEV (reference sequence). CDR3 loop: CASSLSHFSETQYF. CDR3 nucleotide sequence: TGTGCCAGCAGTTTATCCCACTTCTCAGAGACCCAGTACTTC.

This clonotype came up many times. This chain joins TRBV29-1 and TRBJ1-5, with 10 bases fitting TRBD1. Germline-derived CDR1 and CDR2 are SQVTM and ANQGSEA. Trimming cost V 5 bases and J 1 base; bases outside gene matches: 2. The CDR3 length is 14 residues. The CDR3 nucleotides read TGCAGCGTTTGGGACAGGGGAAGCAATCAGCCCCAGCATTTT. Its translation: CSVWDRGSNQPQHF.

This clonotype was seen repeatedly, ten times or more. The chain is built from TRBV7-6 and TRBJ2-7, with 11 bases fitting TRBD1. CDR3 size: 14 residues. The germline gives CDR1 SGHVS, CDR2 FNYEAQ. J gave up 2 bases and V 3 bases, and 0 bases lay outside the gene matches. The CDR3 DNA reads TGTGCCAGCAGCTTGGGACAGGGGGCCTACGAGCAGTACTTC. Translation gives CASSLGQGAYEQYF.

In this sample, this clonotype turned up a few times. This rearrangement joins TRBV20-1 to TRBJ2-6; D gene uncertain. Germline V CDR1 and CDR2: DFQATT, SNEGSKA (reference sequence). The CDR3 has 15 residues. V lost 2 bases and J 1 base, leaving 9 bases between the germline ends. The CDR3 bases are TGCAGTGCTAGAAGGATGATGTCTGGGGCCAACGTCCTGACTTTC. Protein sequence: CSARRMMSGANVLTF.

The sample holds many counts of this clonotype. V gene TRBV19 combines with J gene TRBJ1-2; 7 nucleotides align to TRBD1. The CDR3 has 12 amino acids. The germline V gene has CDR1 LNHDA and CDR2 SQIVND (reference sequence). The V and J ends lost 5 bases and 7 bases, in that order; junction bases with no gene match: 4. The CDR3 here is CASSPRQGGYTF. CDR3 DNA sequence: TGTGCCAGTAGTCCCAGACAGGGTGGCTACACCTTC.

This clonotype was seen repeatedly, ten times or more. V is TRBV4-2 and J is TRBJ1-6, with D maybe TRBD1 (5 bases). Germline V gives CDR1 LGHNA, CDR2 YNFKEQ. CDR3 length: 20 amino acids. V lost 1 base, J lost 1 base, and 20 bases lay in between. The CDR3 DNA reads TGTGCCAGCAGCCAAGGAGCACAGGCCCAACGCAGGTCCTATAATTCACCCCTCCACTTT. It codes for CASSQGAQAQRRSYNSPLHF.

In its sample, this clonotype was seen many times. The DNA of the CDR3 is TGTGCCAGCAGCCAAGATATTCCCGCTTCTGTGACCGACTACGAGCAGTACTTC. Its translation is CASSQDIPASVTDYEQYF. The gene calls are TRBV4-2 and TRBJ2-7; D remains unclear. V lost 0 bases and J 3 bases, leaving 21 bases between the germline ends. The CDR3 is made up of 18 amino acids. Looked up from germline, CDR1 is LGHNA and CDR2 is YNFKEQ.

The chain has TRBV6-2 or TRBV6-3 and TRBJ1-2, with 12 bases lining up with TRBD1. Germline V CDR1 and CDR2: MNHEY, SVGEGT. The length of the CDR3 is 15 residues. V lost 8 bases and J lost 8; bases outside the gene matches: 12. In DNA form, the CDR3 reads TGTGCCAGCGAGGTATCGGGACAGGGGGCCAAAGGCTACACCTTC. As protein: CASEVSGQGAKGYTF.

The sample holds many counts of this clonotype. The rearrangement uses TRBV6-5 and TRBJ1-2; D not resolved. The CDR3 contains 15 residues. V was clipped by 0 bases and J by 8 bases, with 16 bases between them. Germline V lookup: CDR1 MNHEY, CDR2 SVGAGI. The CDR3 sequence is CASSYSTLSPEGYTF. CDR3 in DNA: TGTGCCAGCAGTTACTCGACCCTTAGCCCGGAGGGCTACACCTTC.

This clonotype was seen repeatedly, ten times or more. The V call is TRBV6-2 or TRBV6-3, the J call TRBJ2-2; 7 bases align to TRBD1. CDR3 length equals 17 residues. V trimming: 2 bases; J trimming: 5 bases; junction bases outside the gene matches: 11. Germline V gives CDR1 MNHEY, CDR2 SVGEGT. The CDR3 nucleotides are TGTGCCAGCAGTTACCCCGGGACAGCAACAACTACCGGGGAGCTGTTTTTT. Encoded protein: CASSYPGTATTTGELFF.

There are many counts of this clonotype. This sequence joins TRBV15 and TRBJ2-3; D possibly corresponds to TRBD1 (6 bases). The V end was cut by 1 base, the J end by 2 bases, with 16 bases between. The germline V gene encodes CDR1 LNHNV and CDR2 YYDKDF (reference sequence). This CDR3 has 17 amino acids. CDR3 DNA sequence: TGTGCCACCAGCAGAGCGAGTTGGGGACACCCCACAGATACGCAGTATTTT. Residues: CATSRASWGHPTDTQYF.

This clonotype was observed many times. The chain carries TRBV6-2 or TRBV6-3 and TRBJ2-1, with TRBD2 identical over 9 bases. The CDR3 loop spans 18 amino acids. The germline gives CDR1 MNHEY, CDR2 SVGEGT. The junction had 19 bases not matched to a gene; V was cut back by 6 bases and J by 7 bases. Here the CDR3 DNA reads TGTGCCAGCAGGCCCCGTGCTAGCGGGAAAGCCTGGGGAAATGAGCAGTTCTTC. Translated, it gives CASRPRASGKAWGNEQFF.

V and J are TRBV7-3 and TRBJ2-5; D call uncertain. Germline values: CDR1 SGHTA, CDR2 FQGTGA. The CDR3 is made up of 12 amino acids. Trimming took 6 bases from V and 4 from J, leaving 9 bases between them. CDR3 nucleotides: TGTGCCAGCAGTAGGGTGGGAGAGACCCAGTACTTC. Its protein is CASSRVGETQYF.

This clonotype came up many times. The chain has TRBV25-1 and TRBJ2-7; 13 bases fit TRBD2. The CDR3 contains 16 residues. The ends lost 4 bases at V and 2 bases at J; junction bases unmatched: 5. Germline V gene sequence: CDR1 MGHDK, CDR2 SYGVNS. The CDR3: CASSVATSGRTYEQYF. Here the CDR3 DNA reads TGTGCCAGCAGTGTAGCGACTAGCGGGAGGACCTACGAGCAGTACTTC.

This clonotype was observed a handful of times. The CDR3: CASSLFGLAGANYEQYF. CDR3 nucleotide sequence: TGTGCCAGCAGTTTATTTGGGCTAGCGGGGGCGAACTACGAGCAGTACTTC. J is TRBJ2-7 and V is TRBV27, with 10 bases fitting TRBD2. Trimming cost V 1 base and J 3 bases; bases outside gene matches: 9. Germline values: CDR1 MNHEY, CDR2 SMNVEV (reference sequence). The CDR3 contains 17 residues.

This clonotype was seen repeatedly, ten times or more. In DNA form, the CDR3 reads TGCAGTGCTAGATTGGGGGCTTCGGACAGGCTGGCTTTCTTT. Translating gives CSARLGASDRLAFF. The rearrangement joins TRBV20-1 to TRBJ1-1, with 7 bases fitting TRBD1. Germline assignment: CDR1 DFQATT and CDR2 SNEGSKA (reference sequence). This CDR3 contains 14 residues. Trimming took 2 bases from V and 11 from J; bases not matched to a gene: 14.

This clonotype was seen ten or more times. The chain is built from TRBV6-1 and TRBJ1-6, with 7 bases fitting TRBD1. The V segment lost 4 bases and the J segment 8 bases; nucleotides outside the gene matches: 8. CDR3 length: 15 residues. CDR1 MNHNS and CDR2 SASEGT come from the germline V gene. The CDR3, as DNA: TGTGCCAGCAGTGCGTCGACAGGGCCGGATTCACCCCTCCACTTT. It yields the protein CASSASTGPDSPLHF.

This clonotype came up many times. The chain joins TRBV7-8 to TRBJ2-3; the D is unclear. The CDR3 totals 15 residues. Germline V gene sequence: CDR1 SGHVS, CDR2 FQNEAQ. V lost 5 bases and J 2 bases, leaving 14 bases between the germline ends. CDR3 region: CASSVLGQITDTQYF. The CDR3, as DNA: TGTGCCAGCAGCGTACTCGGGCAGATCACAGATACGCAGTATTTT.

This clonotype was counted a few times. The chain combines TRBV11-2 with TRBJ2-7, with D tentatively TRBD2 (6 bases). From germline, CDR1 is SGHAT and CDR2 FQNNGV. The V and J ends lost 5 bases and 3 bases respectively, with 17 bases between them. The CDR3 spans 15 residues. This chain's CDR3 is CASSRLGRGGYEQYF. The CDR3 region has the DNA TGTGCCAGCAGCCGACTAGGACGGGGAGGCTACGAGCAGTACTTC.

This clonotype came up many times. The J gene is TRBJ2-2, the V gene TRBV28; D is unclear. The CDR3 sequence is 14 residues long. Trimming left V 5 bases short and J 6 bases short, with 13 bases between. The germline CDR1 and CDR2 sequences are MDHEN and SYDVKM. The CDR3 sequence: CASSLQGVPGELFF. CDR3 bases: TGTGCCAGCAGTCTCCAAGGCGTTCCCGGGGAGCTGTTTTTT.

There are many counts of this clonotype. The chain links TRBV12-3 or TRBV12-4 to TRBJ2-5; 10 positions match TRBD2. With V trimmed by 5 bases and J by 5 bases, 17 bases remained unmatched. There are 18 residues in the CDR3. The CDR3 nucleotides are TGTGCCAGCAGTCCCTTAGCGGGAGGCCGAAAATTTTGGGAGACCCAGTACTTC. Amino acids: CASSPLAGGRKFWETQYF.

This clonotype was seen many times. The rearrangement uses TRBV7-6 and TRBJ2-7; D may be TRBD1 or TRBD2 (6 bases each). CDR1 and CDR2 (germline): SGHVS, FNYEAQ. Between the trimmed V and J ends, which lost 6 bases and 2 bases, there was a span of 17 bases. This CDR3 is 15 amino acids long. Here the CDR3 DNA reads TGTGCCAGCAGTCCACCTGAAAGGGGGGCCTACGAGCAGTACTTC. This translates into CASSPPERGAYEQYF.

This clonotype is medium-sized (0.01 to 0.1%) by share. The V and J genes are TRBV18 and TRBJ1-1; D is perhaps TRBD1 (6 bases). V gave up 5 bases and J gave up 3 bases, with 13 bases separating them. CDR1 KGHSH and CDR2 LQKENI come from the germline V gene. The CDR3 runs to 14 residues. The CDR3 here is CASSTRDTDTEAFF. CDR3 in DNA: TGTGCCAGCTCAACCCGGGACACAGACACTGAAGCTTTCTTT.